These 16 T cell receptor beta chains were sequenced from one sample in a study of blood T cell repertoires in COVID-19. Assay used: immunoSEQ multiplex PCR; TCRdb lists only in-frame clones, some missing. The data contain 330,000 or so clones, about 91% of them singletons. The sequenced sample was peripheral blood. Source of these receptors: a man aged 25 to 45 with COVID-19, enrolled during active disease.

This chain uses TRBV11-3 with TRBJ2-2; 12 bases map to TRBD2. With V trimmed by 4 bases and J by 6 bases, 9 bases remained unmatched. From germline, CDR1 is SGHNT and CDR2 YENEEA. This CDR3 region has 17 residues. CDR3 nucleotide sequence: TGTGCCAGCAGCTCGCGACTAGCGGGAGTCTCCGCCGGGGAGCTGTTTTTT. The encoded protein is CASSSRLAGVSAGELFF.

The J gene is TRBJ2-3, the V gene TRBV5-8; 7 positions agree with TRBD2. There are 15 residues in the CDR3. From germline, CDR1 is SGHTS and CDR2 YDEGEE. Trimming took 5 bases from V and 5 from J; bases not matched to a gene: 11. CDR3 residues: CASRVGRSGGDTQYF. CDR3 bases: TGTGCCAGCAGGGTAGGGAGGTCGGGAGGAGATACGCAGTATTTT. Variable domain in full (rest from reference TRBV5-8 and TRBJ2-3): EAGVTQSPTHLIKTRGQQATLRCSPISGHTSVYWYQQALGLGLQFLLWYDEGEERNRGNFPPRFSGRQFPNYSSELNVNALELEDSALYLCASRVGRSGGDTQYFGPGTRLTVL.

The rearrangement uses TRBV9 and TRBJ1-4; 10 bases fit TRBD1. Germline V gene data show CDR1 as SGDLS and CDR2 as YYNGEE. The ends lost 4 bases at V and 7 bases at J; junction bases unmatched: 4. The CDR3 totals 14 residues. CDR3 amino acids: CASSSTGGGEKLFF. The CDR3 coding sequence is TGTGCCAGCAGCTCGACAGGGGGCGGTGAAAAACTGTTTTTT.

V usage is TRBV5-1 and J usage is TRBJ1-2, with 8 bases fitting TRBD1. The length of the CDR3 is 15 residues. Germline V gene data show CDR1 as SGHRS and CDR2 as YFSETQ. J lost 0 bases, V lost 2 bases, and 3 bases had no gene match. This chain's CDR3 is CASSFTGGTNYGYTF. In nucleotides, the CDR3 is TGCGCCAGCAGCTTTACAGGGGGAACTAACTATGGCTACACCTTC.

The chain couples TRBV7-2 to TRBJ1-6; 9 nucleotides line up with TRBD1. Germline values: CDR1 SGHTA, CDR2 FQGNSA. CDR3 length: 15 amino acids. Losses at the gene ends were 4 bases for V and 9 bases for J; bases not matched to a gene: 7. CDR3 residues: CASSSQGAMGSPLHF. The DNA for the CDR3 is TGTGCCAGCAGCTCACAGGGGGCCATGGGTTCACCCCTCCACTTT.

The chain is built from TRBV4-2 and TRBJ2-1, with 7 nucleotides matching TRBD2. The CDR3 is 16 amino acids. J lost 6 bases, V lost 0 bases, and 8 bases had no gene match. Germline-derived CDR1 and CDR2 are LGHNA and YNFKEQ. The CDR3 DNA reads as TGTGCCAGCAGCCAAGAGTTGGCGGGAGAGTTCAATGAGCAGTTCTTC. It translates to CASSQELAGEFNEQFF.

The J gene is TRBJ1-6, the V gene TRBV18; 7 bases match TRBD1. In germline, CDR1 is KGHSH, CDR2 LQKENI. Losses at the gene ends were 5 bases for V and 5 bases for J; bases not matched to a gene: 6. This CDR3 is built from 15 residues. This chain's CDR3 is CASSGGQTDNSPLHF. The CDR3, as DNA: TGTGCCAGCTCAGGGGGACAGACCGATAATTCACCCCTCCACTTT.

J is TRBJ1-2 and V is TRBV24-1; 9 nucleotides match TRBD1. The CDR3 loop spans 15 amino acids. Germline V gives CDR1 KGHDR, CDR2 SFDVKD. Trimming took 4 bases from V and 5 from J; bases not matched to a gene: 7. In DNA, the CDR3 is TGTGCCACCAGTGACCCCGGACAGGGGTTTTATGGCTACACCTTC. It codes for CATSDPGQGFYGYTF.

The chain couples TRBV6-2 or TRBV6-3 to TRBJ2-7, with D possibly being TRBD1 (5 bases). The germline V and J ends were trimmed by 0 bases and 4 bases, with 19 bases remaining between them. CDR1 and CDR2 from the germline V gene are MNHEY and SVGEGT. CDR3 length: 17 residues. The CDR3 DNA reads TGTGCCAGCAGTTACTCGTTTGCGGCAGGGCCTGCGTACGAGCAGTACTTC. Its protein product is CASSYSFAAGPAYEQYF.

The V call is TRBV4-1, the J call TRBJ1-1; 12 positions agree with TRBD1. V trimming: 4 bases; J trimming: 4 bases; junction bases outside the gene matches: 4. CDR3 length equals 15 residues. Germline V gives CDR1 MGHRA, CDR2 YSYEKL. In DNA, the CDR3 is TGCGCCAGCAGCCGCGGGACAGGGGGCGGCACTGAAGCTTTCTTT. It yields the protein CASSRGTGGGTEAFF.

CDR3 in amino acids: CASSRTDNYQPQHF. CDR3 DNA: TGTGCCAGCAGCCGGACGGACAACTACCAGCCCCAGCATTTT. The chain carries TRBV3-1 (or the pseudogene TRBV3-2) and TRBJ1-5; D perhaps matches TRBD1 (5 bases). The CDR3 covers 14 residues. Trimming removed 4 bases from V and 7 bases from J, with 14 bases in between. CDR1 LGHDT and CDR2 YNNKEL come from the germline V gene (reference sequence).

The chain combines TRBV19 with TRBJ2-1; 14 bases match TRBD2. The V segment lost 10 bases and the J segment 0 bases; nucleotides outside the gene matches: 11. The CDR3 is 18 residues long. Germline V gene lookup returns CDR1 LNHDA and CDR2 SQIVND (reference sequence). The CDR3 loop is CATAPGLAGGSSYNEQFF. The CDR3 DNA follows: TGTGCCACCGCTCCCGGACTAGCGGGAGGAAGCTCCTACAATGAGCAGTTCTTC.

The chain links TRBV10-3 to TRBJ1-2, with 7 positions matching TRBD1. The CDR3 has 17 amino acids. CDR1 ENHRY and CDR2 SYGVKD come from the germline V gene. Trimming removed 3 bases from V and 2 bases from J; junction bases left unmatched: 12. The CDR3 DNA follows: TGTGCCATCAGTGAACCGGGGACTTCAGGGGGAAACTATGGCTACACCTTC. Translation: CAISEPGTSGGNYGYTF.

This chain connects TRBV4-1 to TRBJ2-3; 7 bases fit TRBD2. The CDR3 consists of 18 residues. V gave up 4 bases and J gave up 1 base; unmatched junction bases: 14. Germline assignment: CDR1 MGHRA and CDR2 YSYEKL. CDR3 region: CASSPPGGASGGTDTQYF. In nucleotides, the CDR3 is TGCGCCAGCAGCCCCCCTGGAGGGGCGAGCGGGGGCACAGATACGCAGTATTTT.

The chain couples TRBV27 to TRBJ1-5; 9 positions agree with TRBD1. This CDR3 has 15 amino acids. V shed 5 bases and J 2 bases; nucleotides not matched to a gene: 4. CDR1 and CDR2 (germline): MNHEY, SMNVEV (reference sequence). CDR3 amino acids: CASSGTGPGNQPQHF. CDR3 sequence (DNA): TGTGCCAGCAGTGGGACAGGGCCTGGCAATCAGCCCCAGCATTTT.

There are many counts of this clone. This sequence joins TRBV7-3 and TRBJ2-2; weak D call: TRBD1 (5 bases). CDR1 and CDR2 from the germline V gene are SGHTA and FQGTGA. The CDR3 extends over 15 amino acids. Trimming took 5 bases from V and 4 from J, leaving 14 bases between them. The CDR3 region is CASSPAGRSTGELFF. In DNA form, the CDR3 reads TGTGCCAGCAGCCCCGCAGGGCGGAGCACCGGGGAGCTGTTTTTT.